This T cell receptor (beta chain) was observed in a study of PD-1 blockade in classical Hodgkin lymphoma. Produced via immunoSEQ multiplex PCR; TCRdb's table is partial and in-frame only. The profile shows tens of thousands of clones, about two thirds of them singletons. Study outcomes and limitations: Healthy donors reportedly exceeded newly diagnosed patients in baseline TCR diversity.

This clone was counted between two and nine times. The target antigen is unknown. The patients all showed relapse after autologous stem cell transplantation, while their brentuximab vedotin exposure varied. CDR3 size: 13 residues. The germline gives CDR1 MNHEY, CDR2 SMNVEV (reference sequence). Trimming left V 4 bases short and J 9 bases short, with 13 bases between. The source was peripheral blood mononuclear cells (PBMCs), collected before the second cycle of nivolumab. This sequence originates from a human donor with classical Hodgkin lymphoma. This rearrangement joins TRBV27 to TRBJ2-1; D gene uncertain. The CDR3 DNA reads TGTGCCAGCAGTTCCTCTGGGAAATTTGAGCAGTTCTTC. Translating gives CASSSSGKFEQFF.